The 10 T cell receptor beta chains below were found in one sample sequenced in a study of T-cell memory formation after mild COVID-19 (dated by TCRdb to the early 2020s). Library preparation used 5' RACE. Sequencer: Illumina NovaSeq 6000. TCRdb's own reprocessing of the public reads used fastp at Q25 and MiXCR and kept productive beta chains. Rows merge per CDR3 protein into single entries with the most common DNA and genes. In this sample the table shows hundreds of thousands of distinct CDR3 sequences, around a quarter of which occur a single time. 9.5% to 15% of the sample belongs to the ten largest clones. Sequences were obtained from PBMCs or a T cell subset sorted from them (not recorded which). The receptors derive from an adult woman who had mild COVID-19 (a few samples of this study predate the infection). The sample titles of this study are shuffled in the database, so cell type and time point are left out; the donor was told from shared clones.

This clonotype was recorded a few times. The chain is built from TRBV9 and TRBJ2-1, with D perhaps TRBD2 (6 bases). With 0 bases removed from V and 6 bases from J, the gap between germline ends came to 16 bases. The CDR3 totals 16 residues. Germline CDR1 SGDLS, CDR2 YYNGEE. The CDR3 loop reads CASSVELAPTLNEQFF. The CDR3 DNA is TGTGCCAGCAGCGTAGAACTAGCCCCAACCCTCAATGAGCAGTTCTTC.

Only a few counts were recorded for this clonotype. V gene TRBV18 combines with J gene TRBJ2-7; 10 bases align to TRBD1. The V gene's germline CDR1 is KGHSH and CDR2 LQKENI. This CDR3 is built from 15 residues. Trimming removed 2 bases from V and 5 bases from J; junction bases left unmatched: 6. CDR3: CASSPIGTGVHEQYF. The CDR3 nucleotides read TGTGCCAGCTCACCAATAGGGACAGGGGTCCACGAGCAGTACTTC.

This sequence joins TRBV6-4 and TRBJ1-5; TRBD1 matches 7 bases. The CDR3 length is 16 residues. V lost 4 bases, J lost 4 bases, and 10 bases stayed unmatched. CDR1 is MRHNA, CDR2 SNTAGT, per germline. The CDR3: CASSVGRDRQNQPQHF. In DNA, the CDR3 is TGTGCCAGCAGTGTCGGGAGGGACAGACAAAATCAGCCCCAGCATTTT.

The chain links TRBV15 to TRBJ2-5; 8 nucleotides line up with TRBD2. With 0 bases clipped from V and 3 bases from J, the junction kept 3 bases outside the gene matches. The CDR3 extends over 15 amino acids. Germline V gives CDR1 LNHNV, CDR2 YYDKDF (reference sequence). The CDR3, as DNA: TGTGCCACCAGCAGAGAAGCGGGGGCTGAAGAGACCCAGTACTTC. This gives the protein CATSREAGAEETQYF.

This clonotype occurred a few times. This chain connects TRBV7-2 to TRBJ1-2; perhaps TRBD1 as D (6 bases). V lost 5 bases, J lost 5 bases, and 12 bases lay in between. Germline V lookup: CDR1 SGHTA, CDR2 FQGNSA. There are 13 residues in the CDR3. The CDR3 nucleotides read TGTGCCAGCAGCCCCACAGGGATATATGGCTACACCTTC. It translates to CASSPTGIYGYTF. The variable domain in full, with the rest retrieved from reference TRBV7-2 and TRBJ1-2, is GAGVSQSPSNKVTEKGKDVELRCDPISGHTALYWYRQSLGQGLEFLIYFQGNSAPDKSGLPSDRFSAERTGGSVSTLTIQRTQQEDSAVYLCASSPTGIYGYTFGSGTRLTVV.

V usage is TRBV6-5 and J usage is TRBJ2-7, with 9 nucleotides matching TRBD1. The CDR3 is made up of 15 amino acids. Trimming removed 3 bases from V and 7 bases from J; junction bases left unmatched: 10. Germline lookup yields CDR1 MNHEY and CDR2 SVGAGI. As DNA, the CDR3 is TGTGCCAGCAGTTATGCCCCGGGACAGGGAGTAGAGCAGTACTTC. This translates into CASSYAPGQGVEQYF.

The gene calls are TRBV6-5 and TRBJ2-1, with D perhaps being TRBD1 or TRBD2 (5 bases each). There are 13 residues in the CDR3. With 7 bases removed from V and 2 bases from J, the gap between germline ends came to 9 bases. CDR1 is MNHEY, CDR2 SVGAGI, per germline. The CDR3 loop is CASTVGAYNEQFF. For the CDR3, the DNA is TGTGCCAGCACCGTGGGGGCCTACAATGAGCAGTTCTTC.

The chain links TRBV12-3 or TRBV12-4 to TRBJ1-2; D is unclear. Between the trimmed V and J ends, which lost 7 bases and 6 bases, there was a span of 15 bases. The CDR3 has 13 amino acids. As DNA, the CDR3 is TGTGCCAGCACCCGCGTTGCGGTAGATGGCTACACCTTC. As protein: CASTRVAVDGYTF.

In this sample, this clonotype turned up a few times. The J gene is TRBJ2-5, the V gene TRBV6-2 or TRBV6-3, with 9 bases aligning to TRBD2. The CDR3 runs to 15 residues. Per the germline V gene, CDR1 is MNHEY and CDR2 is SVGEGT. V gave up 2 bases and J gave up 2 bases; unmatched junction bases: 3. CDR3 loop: CASSYRTSEQETQYF. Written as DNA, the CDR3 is TGTGCCAGCAGTTACCGGACTAGCGAACAAGAGACCCAGTACTTC.

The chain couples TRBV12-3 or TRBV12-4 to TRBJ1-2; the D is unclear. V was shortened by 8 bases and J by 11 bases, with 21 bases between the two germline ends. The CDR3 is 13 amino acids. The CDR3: CASEFRANSGYTF. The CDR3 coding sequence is TGTGCCAGCGAATTTCGGGCGAATTCAGGATACACCTTC.